This is a list of T cell receptor beta chains from one sample in a study of identical twins. A single record per CDR3 protein comes from TCRdb applying MiXCR to the 5' RACE reads. The data contain approximately 240,000 distinct CDR3 sequences, around 15% of them singletons. Source material: memory (CD45RO+) T cells sorted from blood. The receptor set was obtained from a woman in her late teens or twenties in good health. Both conserved end residues are part of each CDR3. D genes are given only for firm matches. Expanded clones get a size class; other rows say once, few or many, or leave the size out.

v_gene	d_gene	abundance	j_gene	CDR3nt	CDR3aa
TRBV18	TRBD1	NA	TRBJ1-2	TGTGCCAGCTCACTACCGGACAGGGAAGGTGGCTACACCTTC	CASSLPDREGGYTF
TRBV20-1	TRBD2	many	TRBJ2-3	TGCAGTGCTAGTCCGCTAGCGGGAAATACGCAGTATTTT	CSASPLAGNTQYF
TRBV20-1	TRBD2	few	TRBJ2-1	TGCAGTGCTAAACAAAGACTAGCGGGAGGGCCTCCGCACTCCTACAATGAGCAGTTCTTC	CSAKQRLAGGPPHSYNEQFF
TRBV5-1	NA	NA	TRBJ1-2	TGCGCCAGCAGCTTAGTCATGAGGGCAGGAGTTGGCTACACCTTC	CASSLVMRAGVGYTF
TRBV7-6	NA	NA	TRBJ1-6	TGTGCCAGCAGCTTAAGATCACCCCTCCACTTT	CASSLRSPLHF
TRBV4-3	NA	NA	TRBJ2-2	TGCGCCAGCAGCCAAGAGATAGGGTTGAGCACCGGGGAGCTGTTTTTT	CASSQEIGLSTGELFF
TRBV7-7	NA	NA	TRBJ2-3	TGTGCTAGCAGCCCTGGACTTGGAGAGGGGCAGTATTTT	CASSPGLGEGQYF
TRBV7-2	TRBD2	NA	TRBJ2-1	TGTGCCAGCAGCCTCCAGCCACCTAGCGGGAGTTACAATGAGCAGTTCTTC	CASSLQPPSGSYNEQFF
TRBV9	TRBD2	NA	TRBJ2-1	TGTGCCAGCAGCGTAGTGCCGGGGGGGTGGGATGAGCAGTTCTTC	CASSVVPGGWDEQFF
TRBV5-5	NA	many	TRBJ1-1	TGTGCCAGCAGCTTGGCTGGCGGAGCGTTGAACACTGAAGCTTTCTTT	CASSLAGGALNTEAFF
TRBV5-1	TRBD2	NA	TRBJ2-3	TGCGCCAGCCTTCGATGGGGAGCGGGAGAAGATACGCAGTATTTT	CASLRWGAGEDTQYF
TRBV20-1	TRBD2	few	TRBJ2-1	TGCAGTGCTAGGAGACTAGCGGGAGAAGGGCAGTTCTTC	CSARRLAGEGQFF
TRBV14	NA	NA	TRBJ2-3	TGTGCCAGCAGCCACCAAGGTTTTGAGTTCACAGATACGCAGTATTTT	CASSHQGFEFTDTQYF
TRBV20-1	TRBD2	NA	TRBJ2-7	TGCAGTGCCCCTAGCGGGACCCTATACGAGCAGTACTTC	CSAPSGTLYEQYF
TRBV3-1	TRBD1	few	TRBJ1-1	TGTGCCAGCAGCCGTCGAGGTGCAGGGGGGACTGAAGCTTTCTTT	CASSRRGAGGTEAFF
TRBV7-9	NA	many	TRBJ1-1	TGTGCCAGCAGCTTTCAGAACACTGAAGCTTTCTTT	CASSFQNTEAFF
TRBV7-2	NA	few	TRBJ2-1	TGTGCCACCAATCGCGGCACCTACAATGAGCAGTTCTTC	CATNRGTYNEQFF
TRBV7-6	NA	NA	TRBJ1-1	TGTGCCAGCAGCTTTTCTAACTGGGAGGACACTGAAGCTTTCTTT	CASSFSNWEDTEAFF
TRBV20-1	NA	few	TRBJ2-1	TGCAGTGCTAGTTTTACAGGGTCGAACAATGAGCAGTTCTTC	CSASFTGSNNEQFF
TRBV11-2	NA	few	TRBJ2-7	TGTGCCAGCAGCTTAACCCAGCTGAGCTCCTACGAGCAGTACTTC	CASSLTQLSSYEQYF
TRBV4-3	NA	few	TRBJ2-1	TGCGCCAGCAGCCAAGGGGTAGGGCCCCTCAATGAGCAGTTCTTC	CASSQGVGPLNEQFF
TRBV7-6	NA	few	TRBJ2-1	TGTGCCAGCAGCTCGCGACTAGTGAATGAGCAGTTCTTC	CASSSRLVNEQFF